What follows are 14 T cell receptor beta chains derived from one specimen sequenced in a study of OX40 agonist ivuxolimab in advanced cancers. Library preparation was by the immunoSEQ multiplex PCR assay. TCRdb limited this immuneACCESS table to in-frame rearrangements with V and J called. A share of clones is missing; checked studies link under half to unresolved V genes, and the rest is unexplained. This sample holds approximately 94,000 clones; roughly 89% were observed only once. The leading ten clones occupy approximately 0.78% of the sample. This sample comprised CD4+ or CD8+ T cells sorted from blood, obtained in a trial of the OX40 agonist ivuxolimab. The origin of the receptors is an adult with an advanced solid tumor such as melanoma, head and neck, liver or kidney cancer.

The chain is built from TRBV27 and TRBJ1-1; D not resolved. V was trimmed by 2 bases and J by 3 bases, leaving 10 bases between them. CDR1 is MNHEY, CDR2 SMNVEV, per germline (reference sequence). CDR3 length: 14 amino acids. CDR3 DNA sequence: TGTGCCAGCAGTTTAGAGGCGGCGTACACTGAAGCTTTCTTT. Its protein is CASSLEAAYTEAFF.

The rearrangement links TRBV11-3 to TRBJ1-1; possible D gene TRBD1, 6 bases. Trimming stripped 0 bases from V and 6 bases from J, with 14 bases between. The germline V gene encodes CDR1 SGHNT and CDR2 YENEEA. The CDR3 spans 15 residues. The CDR3 DNA follows: TGTGCCAGCAGCTTAGATCGTGGACAGAGACCTGAAGCTTTCTTT. It yields the protein CASSLDRGQRPEAFF.

This chain joins TRBV11-2 and TRBJ2-3, with 7 bases identical to TRBD2. The CDR3 length is 15 residues. In germline, CDR1 is SGHAT, CDR2 FQNNGV. After removal of 5 bases from V and 3 bases from J, the junction contained 8 bases not matched to a gene. The CDR3 bases are TGTGCCAGCAGCGTGTCATGGGAGGGTACAGATACGCAGTATTTT. Amino acid sequence: CASSVSWEGTDTQYF.

The count of this clone is one. V gene TRBV5-1 combines with J gene TRBJ2-2; D gene uncertain. V gave up 4 bases and J gave up 4 bases, with 20 bases separating them. The germline CDR1 and CDR2 sequences are SGHRS and YFSETQ. CDR3 length: 17 residues. Here the CDR3 DNA reads TGCGCCAGCAGCCTGACCGGGCCCTCGGGCGGCACCGGGGAGCTGTTTTTT. Amino acid sequence: CASSLTGPSGGTGELFF.

This rearrangement joins TRBV2 to TRBJ1-3, with a possible D match to TRBD1 (6 bases). This CDR3 contains 14 residues. Germline CDR1 and CDR2: SNHLY and FYNNEI. Trimming removed 2 bases from V and 2 bases from J, with 7 bases in between. CDR3 loop: CASSENRAGNTIYF. CDR3 coding DNA: TGTGCCAGCAGTGAAAACAGGGCTGGAAACACCATATATTTT.

For the CDR3, the DNA is TGCGCCAGCAGCCCCCACAGGGAATCGAACACCGGGGAGCTGTTTTTT. Translating gives CASSPHRESNTGELFF. This chain uses TRBV5-1 with TRBJ2-2; weak D call: TRBD1 (6 bases). Trimming left V 4 bases short and J 0 bases short, with 13 bases between. There are 16 residues in the CDR3. CDR1 is SGHRS, CDR2 YFSETQ, per germline.

The rearrangement joins TRBV5-4 to TRBJ2-7; a possible D gene is TRBD1 (6 bases). CDR1 is SGHNT and CDR2 is YYREEE in the germline V gene (reference sequence). The V end lost 1 base, the J end lost 3 bases, and 17 bases lay between the germline ends. This CDR3 comprises 16 residues. The CDR3 here is CASSLWPTGFFYEQYF. In DNA, the CDR3 is TGTGCCAGCAGCTTGTGGCCTACAGGGTTCTTCTACGAGCAGTACTTC.

The chain uses TRBV7-3 and TRBJ2-3; 9 bases are shared with TRBD1. V dropped 3 bases and J dropped 4; count of bases not matched to a gene: 5. Per the germline V gene, CDR1 is SGHTA and CDR2 is FQGTGA. This CDR3 spans 15 amino acids. Here the CDR3 reads CASSLTGGLADTQYF. In DNA form, the CDR3 reads TGTGCCAGCAGCTTGACAGGGGGGCTGGCAGATACGCAGTATTTT. Variable domain in full (rest from reference TRBV7-3 and TRBJ2-3): GAGVSQTPSNKVTEKGKYVELRCDPISGHTALYWYRQSLGQGPEFLIYFQGTGAADDSGLPNDRFFAVRPEGSVSTLKIQRTERGDSAVYLCASSLTGGLADTQYFGPGTRLTVL.

V usage is TRBV28 and J usage is TRBJ2-5; a possible D gene is TRBD1 (5 bases). Germline V gene sequence: CDR1 MDHEN, CDR2 SYDVKM. CDR3 size: 14 residues. V was pared by 6 bases and J by 2 bases, with 13 bases between. CDR3 DNA: TGTGCCAGCAGCCCCGACAGCTTTCAAGAGACCCAGTACTTC. This codes for CASSPDSFQETQYF.

The chain links TRBV6-5 to TRBJ2-2; D might be TRBD1 (6 bases). Trimming left V 8 bases short and J 3 bases short, with 16 bases between. From germline, CDR1 is MNHEY and CDR2 SVGAGI. The CDR3 has 15 amino acids. CDR3 amino acids: CASRVQGLDTGELFF. The CDR3 DNA is TGTGCCAGCCGGGTTCAGGGGCTCGACACCGGGGAGCTGTTTTTT.

The rearrangement joins TRBV7-9 to TRBJ2-1; D is ambiguous. The CDR3 spans 16 residues. Germline assignment: CDR1 SEHNR and CDR2 FQNEAQ (reference sequence). V shed 3 bases and J shed 9 bases, with 21 bases lying between them. The CDR3 nucleotides read TGTGCCAGCAGCTTGCCTTTCGCCCGGATTATCAGTGAGCAGTTCTTC. As protein: CASSLPFARIISEQFF.

In the case of this clone: The junction differs from germline at one of its ends, possibly a read error. The chain joins TRBV7-7 to TRBJ2-5; D gene unclear. This CDR3 region has 15 residues. Germline CDR1 reads SSHAT; CDR2 reads FNYEAQ (reference sequence). The CDR3 loop reads CASSPTMGAWETQYF. The CDR3, as DNA: TGTGCTAGCAGCCCCACGATGGGCGCCTGGGAGACCCAGTACTTC.

The chain recombines TRBV4-2 with TRBJ2-3; 8 nucleotides line up with TRBD2. The length of the CDR3 is 17 residues. Trimming cost V 0 bases and J 1 base; bases outside gene matches: 6. Germline-derived CDR1 and CDR2 are LGHNA and YNFKEQ. CDR3 nucleotides: TGTGCCAGCAGCCAAGAGGGTAGCGGGACGGGCACAGATACGCAGTATTTT. The encoded protein is CASSQEGSGTGTDTQYF.

This chain connects TRBV27 to TRBJ1-5, with D hard to call. The germline V gene has CDR1 MNHEY and CDR2 SMNVEV (reference sequence). V lost 5 bases and J lost 0, with 26 bases in between. The CDR3 length is 20 residues. Written as DNA, the CDR3 is TGTGCCAGCAGTCCCATCAGTCTACCATTTGTCTTGAATAGCAATCAGCCCCAGCATTTT. It encodes CASSPISLPFVLNSNQPQHF.